This is a list of T cell receptor beta chains from one sample in a study of naive and memory T cell subsets. TCRdb re-analysed the UMI-ligation and nested PCR reads in MiXCR, keeping a single row per CDR3 protein. The table records over 20,000 distinct CDR3 sequences, roughly 5.4% of them present only once. The sequenced material came from blood. The source of these receptors is an adult in good health. Both conserved end residues are part of each CDR3. The D gene is left open where the match is weak. Size values are once, few and many counts, or a class for expanded clones, and some rows have none.

TRBV24-1,many,TRBD2,TRBJ2-5,CATSDFGGGGETQYF,TGTGCCACCAGTGATTTTGGGGGGGGAGGAGAGACCCAGTACTTC
TRBV29-1,many,TRBD2,TRBJ2-3,CSDDSGSGDTQYF,TGCAGCGACGATAGCGGGAGTGGAGATACGCAGTATTTT
TRBV4-1,many,TRBD2,TRBJ2-7,CASSQVVAGASYEQYF,TGCGCCAGCAGCCAAGTAGTAGCGGGAGCGTCCTACGAGCAGTACTTC
TRBV6-1,few,NA,TRBJ1-1,CASSEGRYTEAFF,TGTGCCAGCAGTGAGGGACGGTACACTGAAGCTTTCTTT
TRBV29-1,many,NA,TRBJ1-1,CSVVRQLNTEAFF,TGCAGCGTGGTCAGGCAGTTGAACACTGAAGCTTTCTTT
TRBV9,many,NA,TRBJ2-1,CASSALQGYNEQFF,TGTGCCAGCAGCGCATTACAGGGATACAATGAGCAGTTCTTC
TRBV12-5,many,NA,TRBJ2-1,CASGFGDSEHNEQFF,TGTGCTAGTGGTTTTGGGGACTCGGAACACAATGAGCAGTTCTTC
TRBV29-1,many,TRBD1,TRBJ2-1,CSLREQGAYNEQFF,TGCAGCCTTCGTGAGCAGGGGGCCTACAATGAGCAGTTCTTC
TRBV6-2/TRBV6-3,few,TRBD1,TRBJ2-2,CASTWTGRELFF,TGTGCCAGTACCTGGACAGGACGGGAGCTGTTTTTT
TRBV2,many,NA,TRBJ2-7,CASSDSGTDIIEQYF,TGTGCCAGCAGTGATTCAGGGACCGATATTATCGAGCAGTACTTC
TRBV27,many,TRBD2,TRBJ2-1,CASRPGLAGDEQFF,TGTGCCAGCAGACCGGGACTAGCGGGCGATGAGCAGTTCTTC
TRBV9,many,TRBD2,TRBJ2-7,CASSRTSGSSYEQYF,TGTGCCAGCAGCCGCACTAGCGGGAGCTCCTACGAGCAGTACTTC
TRBV6-1,many,NA,TRBJ2-3,CASSDGIGDTQYF,TGTGCCAGCAGTGACGGGATCGGAGATACGCAGTATTTT
TRBV19,few,NA,TRBJ2-7,CASSIESSYEQYF,TGTGCCAGTAGTATAGAGTCCTCCTACGAGCAGTACTTC
TRBV6-5,many,TRBD2,TRBJ2-1,CASSYGAGGSYNEQFF,TGTGCCAGCAGTTACGGGGCGGGAGGGTCCTACAATGAGCAGTTCTTC
TRBV27,NA,NA,TRBJ2-3,CASRRRGSTDTQYF,TGTGCCAGCAGGAGGAGGGGAAGCACAGATACGCAGTATTTT
TRBV12-3/TRBV12-4,many,NA,TRBJ2-4,CASSLGEGVAKNIQYF,TGTGCCAGCAGTCTAGGGGAAGGGGTAGCCAAAAACATTCAGTACTTC
TRBV25-1,many,NA,TRBJ2-7,CASSEAGESYEQYF,TGTGCCAGCAGTGAGGCAGGAGAGAGCTACGAGCAGTACTTC
TRBV29-1,many,TRBD1,TRBJ2-2,CSAQTGSGTGELFF,TGCAGCGCCCAGACAGGGAGTGGGACCGGGGAGCTGTTTTTT
TRBV6-5,many,NA,TRBJ2-2,CASSYSGTGWDGELFF,TGTGCCAGCAGTTACTCGGGCACGGGCTGGGACGGGGAGCTGTTTTTT
TRBV20-1,many,TRBD2,TRBJ2-2,CSADPGLAPGELFF,TGCAGTGCAGATCCGGGACTAGCCCCCGGGGAGCTGTTTTTT
TRBV4-3,many,TRBD2,TRBJ2-2,CASSQREGTGELFF,TGCGCCAGCAGCCAGCGGGAGGGAACCGGGGAGCTGTTTTTT
TRBV6-2/TRBV6-3,many,NA,TRBJ1-2,CASTNSREGVPSEYGYTF,TGTGCCAGCACCAATTCCAGGGAGGGGGTACCGTCGGAATATGGCTACACCTTC
TRBV24-1,NA,NA,TRBJ2-3,CATSGRPRTDTQYF,TGTGCCACCAGTGGCAGGCCCCGCACAGATACGCAGTATTTT
TRBV4-3,many,NA,TRBJ2-2,CASSQGIGIGELFF,TGCGCCAGCAGCCAAGGTATCGGGATCGGGGAGCTGTTTTTT
TRBV7-3,many,TRBD1,TRBJ1-1,CASRLDRANTEAFF,TGTGCCAGCAGACTGGACAGGGCGAACACTGAAGCTTTCTTT
TRBV18,many,TRBD1,TRBJ1-1,CASSPPLLLTGVLNTEAFF,TGTGCCAGCTCACCCCCACTACTTCTGACAGGGGTTCTGAACACTGAAGCTTTCTTT
TRBV6-2/TRBV6-3,many,NA,TRBJ2-1,CASTLYAYNEQFF,TGTGCCAGCACACTCTATGCCTACAATGAGCAGTTCTTC
TRBV3-1,many,NA,TRBJ2-5,CASSLRSVQETQYF,TGTGCCAGCAGCCTTCGTAGCGTCCAAGAGACCCAGTACTTC
TRBV7-9,many,NA,TRBJ2-4,CASSPQDSQNIQYF,TGTGCCAGCAGCCCCCAGGACAGTCAAAACATTCAGTACTTC
TRBV12-3/TRBV12-4,many,TRBD2,TRBJ2-5,CASSLMIAGGRGTQYF,TGTGCCAGCAGTTTAATGATAGCGGGGGGTAGGGGGACCCAGTACTTC